The 27 T cell receptor beta chains below come from one sample, sequenced in a study of T-cell memory formation after mild COVID-19. TCRdb fed the 5' RACE reads into MiXCR, producing one record per CDR3 protein. The sample includes roughly 200,000 distinct CDR3 sequences, about a sixth of them seen just once. The sequenced sample was PBMCs or a T cell subset sorted from them (not recorded which). The receptors stem from an adult woman who had mild COVID-19 (a few samples of this study predate the infection). Cell type and time point are not known.

This clonotype was recorded a few times. V usage is TRBV12-3 or TRBV12-4 and J usage is TRBJ1-1; TRBD1 is a possible D gene (6 bases). V lost 5 bases and J lost 1, with 14 bases in between. The length of the CDR3 is 15 residues. CDR3 sequence (DNA): TGTGCCAGCAGTCTCAACAGGGCTAGGAACACTGAAGCTTTCTTT. Its translation: CASSLNRARNTEAFF.

This clonotype came up a few times. The chain combines TRBV20-1 with TRBJ2-3; 9 nucleotides line up with TRBD2. The V and J ends lost 1 base and 5 bases, in that order; junction bases with no gene match: 13. The CDR3 loop spans 17 amino acids. Germline V gene data show CDR1 as DFQATT and CDR2 as SNEGSKA (reference sequence). CDR3 DNA: TGCAGTGCTAGAGCGGGACTGGCGGGAGGGCCAGTAGATACGCAGTATTTT. Protein product: CSARAGLAGGPVDTQYF.

The rearrangement links TRBV12-3 or TRBV12-4 to TRBJ1-5, with D perhaps matching TRBD1 (5 bases). The CDR3 is 12 residues long. Between the trimmed V and J ends, which lost 6 bases and 5 bases, there was a span of 8 bases. As DNA, the CDR3 is TGTGCCAGCAGCTGGGGGGATCAGCCCCAGCATTTT. Translated: CASSWGDQPQHF.

The rearrangement uses TRBV29-1 and TRBJ2-3, with a tentative D call TRBD1 (6 bases). Germline V gene lookup returns CDR1 SQVTM and CDR2 ANQGSEA. This CDR3 contains 15 residues. The V gene lost 6 bases and the J gene lost 0 bases, with 16 bases spanning the gap. CDR3 sequence reads: CSVPFDRSSTDTQYF. CDR3 in DNA: TGCAGCGTCCCCTTTGACAGGTCTAGCACAGATACGCAGTATTTT.

The genes are TRBV4-1 and TRBJ1-6; D perhaps matches TRBD1 (6 bases). Germline V gene sequence: CDR1 MGHRA, CDR2 YSYEKL. Trimming pared 0 bases from V and 1 base from J, leaving 16 bases between. The CDR3 consists of 19 residues. The DNA of the CDR3 is TGCGCCAGCAGCCAAGATGGGGCAGGGGAGTTTTCCTATAATTCACCCCTCCACTTT. Its protein product is CASSQDGAGEFSYNSPLHF.

This clonotype was seen many times. The chain has TRBV10-3 and TRBJ2-7; TRBD1 matches at 9 bases. CDR1 and CDR2 from the germline V gene are ENHRY and SYGVKD. The CDR3 length is 15 residues. Trimming cost V 0 bases and J 1 base; bases outside gene matches: 1. CDR3 sequence: CAISESGTGSYEQYF. The DNA of the CDR3 is TGTGCCATCAGTGAGTCGGGGACAGGGTCCTACGAGCAGTACTTC.

In this sample, this clonotype turned up a few times. The chain is built from TRBV5-1 and TRBJ1-1; D gene uncertain. CDR1 is SGHRS, CDR2 YFSETQ, per germline. The CDR3 spans 17 residues. V gave up 5 bases and J gave up 0 bases, with 20 bases separating them. The CDR3 sequence: CASSLSRLHEMNTEAFF. As DNA, the CDR3 is TGCGCCAGCAGTCTTTCCCGCTTACATGAGATGAACACTGAAGCTTTCTTT.

The V gene is TRBV9, the J gene TRBJ2-1; D might be TRBD2 (6 bases). The length of the CDR3 is 16 residues. The germline V gene has CDR1 SGDLS and CDR2 YYNGEE. V lost 0 bases to trimming and J lost 0 bases, with 10 bases between them. This chain's CDR3 is CASSVAVGSSYNEQFF. The CDR3 bases are TGTGCCAGCAGCGTAGCGGTCGGGAGCTCCTACAATGAGCAGTTCTTC.

The chain employs TRBV4-2 and TRBJ1-2; D is unclear. V lost 4 bases and J lost 2, with 17 bases in between. Per germline, CDR1 LGHNA and CDR2 YNFKEQ. The CDR3 contains 16 residues. CDR3 nucleotides: TGTGCCAGCAGCCTTCCCGCAGCCGTCGGGAACTATGGCTACACCTTC. This translates into CASSLPAAVGNYGYTF.

Only a few counts were recorded for this clonotype. This chain uses TRBV15 with TRBJ2-3; maybe TRBD2 (6 bases). Germline V gene data show CDR1 as LNHNV and CDR2 as YYDKDF (reference sequence). Trimming removed 2 bases at V and 9 bases at J, with 6 bases between. The CDR3 spans 11 residues. The CDR3 sequence: CATSRRETQYF. In DNA form, the CDR3 reads TGTGCCACCAGCAGACGGGAGACGCAGTATTTT. Drawing the rest from reference TRBV15 and TRBJ2-3, the complete variable domain is DAMVIQNPRYQVTQFGKPVTLSCSQTLNHNVMYWYQQKSSQAPKLLFHYYDKDFNNEADTPDNFQSRRPNTSFCFLDIRSPGLGDTAMYLCATSRRETQYFGPGTRLTVL.

This clonotype showed up just a few times. The chain has TRBV11-2 and TRBJ2-5; D is unresolved. In germline, CDR1 is SGHAT, CDR2 FQNNGV. The V and J ends lost 5 bases and 0 bases respectively, with 16 bases between them. This CDR3 comprises 16 residues. The CDR3 loop is CASSRGGPSYQETQYF. The CDR3 DNA reads as TGTGCCAGCAGCCGTGGCGGACCGTCGTACCAAGAGACCCAGTACTTC.

J is TRBJ2-7 and V is TRBV7-3; perhaps TRBD2 as D (6 bases). Deletions cut 5 bases from V and 4 bases from J, with 18 bases between. The CDR3 is 15 residues long. Germline V lookup: CDR1 SGHTA, CDR2 FQGTGA. The CDR3 DNA reads as TGTGCCAGCAGCGTAAATTCGGGTAGCGGATACGAGCAGTACTTC. This sequence encodes CASSVNSGSGYEQYF.

This clonotype was observed a few times. The V and J genes are TRBV7-2 and TRBJ1-5, with D possibly matching TRBD1 (6 bases). Per the germline V gene, CDR1 is SGHTA and CDR2 is FQGNSA. The V and J ends lost 2 bases and 1 base respectively, with 12 bases between them. The CDR3 loop spans 16 amino acids. This chain's CDR3 is CASSLIDRRSNQPQHF. CDR3 DNA: TGTGCCAGCAGCTTAATTGACAGGAGAAGCAATCAGCCCCAGCATTTT.

This clonotype was detected a few times. CDR3 sequence (DNA): TGCGCCAGCAGCTTGGGGCAGGGGGCCTCATGGGATACGCAGTATTTT. Translating it yields CASSLGQGASWDTQYF. The V call is TRBV5-1, the J call TRBJ2-3; 8 bases match TRBD1. From germline, CDR1 is SGHRS and CDR2 YFSETQ. The CDR3 consists of 16 residues. J gave up 6 bases and V 0 bases, and 9 bases lay outside the gene matches.

The chain links TRBV5-1 to TRBJ2-5, with D possibly TRBD2 on 6 matching bases. CDR1 is SGHRS, CDR2 YFSETQ, per germline. Trimming stripped 4 bases from V and 1 base from J, with 17 bases between. This CDR3 region has 16 residues. CDR3: CASSLDGGGSQETQYF. In DNA form, the CDR3 reads TGCGCCAGCAGCCTTGACGGGGGTGGATCCCAAGAGACCCAGTACTTC.

This sequence joins TRBV3-1 and TRBJ2-7; TRBD1 aligns across 7 bases. Trimming took 0 bases from V and 6 from J; bases not matched to a gene: 11. This CDR3 has 16 residues. Germline-derived CDR1 and CDR2 are LGHDT and YNNKEL (reference sequence). The CDR3 here is CASSQDYDRVFSEQYF. CDR3 in DNA: TGTGCCAGCAGCCAAGATTACGACAGGGTTTTCAGCGAGCAGTACTTC.

V is TRBV5-1 and J is TRBJ2-1; TRBD2 agrees at 10 bases. The CDR3 contains 17 residues. Germline V gene data show CDR1 as SGHRS and CDR2 as YFSETQ. After removal of 4 bases from V and 4 bases from J, the junction contained 11 bases not matched to a gene. The CDR3 region is CASSPGRSGRGYNEQFF. Here the CDR3 DNA reads TGCGCCAGCAGCCCCGGTCGAAGCGGGAGGGGTTACAATGAGCAGTTCTTC.

This clonotype has ten or more counts. V and J are TRBV7-8 and TRBJ2-3; 7 positions agree with TRBD2. Germline V CDR1 and CDR2: SGHVS, FQNEAQ. V was pared by 2 bases and J by 4 bases, with 9 bases of the junction left unmatched. The CDR3 length is 16 residues. The CDR3 loop reads CASSLWSSGTPDTQYF. The CDR3 coding sequence is TGTGCCAGCAGCTTATGGTCTAGCGGAACCCCAGATACGCAGTATTTT.

The chain carries TRBV5-6 and TRBJ1-1; the D gene is possibly TRBD1 (5 bases). CDR1 and CDR2 from the germline V gene are SGHDT and YYEEEE. V was clipped by 4 bases and J by 1 base, with 17 bases between them. The CDR3 runs 16 residues. The CDR3 DNA is TGTGCCAGCAGCCCAGAGATCGGCAGGGCGAACACTGAAGCTTTCTTT. It translates to CASSPEIGRANTEAFF.

A few counts support this clonotype. J is TRBJ2-1 and V is TRBV4-1, with TRBD2 matching 10 bases. V shed 4 bases, J shed 9 bases, and the junction held 12 bases outside the gene matches. The CDR3 totals 16 residues. Germline V gives CDR1 MGHRA, CDR2 YSYEKL. CDR3 bases: TGCGCCAGCAGCCCCCACGAGCGGGGGGGCAAGGGTGAGCAGTTCTTC. It codes for CASSPHERGGKGEQFF.

This clonotype was seen once. The chain recombines TRBV12-3 or TRBV12-4 with TRBJ1-2; no clear D. The CDR3 extends over 14 amino acids. The V gene lost 3 bases and the J gene lost 6 bases, with 14 bases spanning the gap. The CDR3 sequence is CASSFSPPSDGYTF. In nucleotides, the CDR3 is TGTGCCAGCAGTTTCAGCCCTCCCTCTGATGGCTACACCTTC.

The chain couples TRBV10-2 to TRBJ2-5; no clear D. This CDR3 comprises 14 residues. V was shortened by 3 bases and J by 5 bases, with 13 bases between the two germline ends. Germline CDR1 is WSHSY and CDR2 is SAAADI. The DNA for the CDR3 is TGCGCCAGCAGTGACGGTTCCCCGCGGGAGACCCAGTACTTC. It codes for CASSDGSPRETQYF.

The sample holds a few counts of this clonotype. The chain combines TRBV5-8 with TRBJ2-5, with D perhaps TRBD2 (6 bases). The V gene lost 2 bases and the J gene lost 5 bases, with 25 bases spanning the gap. The CDR3 runs to 18 residues. Germline values: CDR1 SGHTS, CDR2 YDEGEE. The CDR3 DNA reads TGTGCCAGCAGCTTAATCCCCGGGGGTAATAGGGTTCTGGAGACCCAGTACTTC. It is translated as CASSLIPGGNRVLETQYF.

This clonotype was detected only a few times. The CDR3 loop reads CASSKNQGANEQYF. CDR3 coding DNA: TGTGCCAGCAGCAAGAATCAGGGAGCTAACGAGCAGTACTTC. V gene TRBV7-8 combines with J gene TRBJ2-7; D possibly uses TRBD1 or TRBD2 (5 bases each). The length of the CDR3 is 14 residues. The germline gives CDR1 SGHVS, CDR2 FQNEAQ. The V end lost 5 bases, the J end lost 5 bases, and 16 bases lay between the germline ends.

The chain employs TRBV9 and TRBJ2-5; 13 nucleotides line up with TRBD2. The J segment lost 1 base and the V segment lost 0 bases, leaving 3 bases of the junction unmatched. The CDR3 sequence is 17 residues long. CDR1 is SGDLS and CDR2 is YYNGEE in the germline V gene. CDR3 sequence reads: CASSVVGLAGVQETQYF. In nucleotides, the CDR3 is TGTGCCAGCAGCGTAGTCGGACTAGCGGGAGTCCAAGAGACCCAGTACTTC.

This clonotype has at least ten counts. The chain joins TRBV12-3 or TRBV12-4 to TRBJ2-7, with D unresolved. The V end was cut by 6 bases, the J end by 2 bases, with 14 bases between. The CDR3 loop spans 14 amino acids. The CDR3 region has the DNA TGTGCCAGCAGCCCCGGACGGGTCCCCTACGAGCAGTACTTC. It translates to CASSPGRVPYEQYF.

This clonotype was picked up a small number of times. The V call is TRBV6-2 or TRBV6-3, the J call TRBJ1-5; 10 nucleotides line up with TRBD1. The CDR3 is 15 amino acids. Germline CDR1 MNHEY, CDR2 SVGEGT. V lost 6 bases and J lost 4; bases outside the gene matches: 6. The DNA of the CDR3 is TGTGCCAGCAGAAGCCGGACAGGGGGGAATCAGCCCCAGCATTTT. Amino acids: CASRSRTGGNQPQHF.